Listed below are T cell receptor beta chains from one sample, sequenced in a study of identical twins. Each CDR3 protein gets one entry after TCRdb re-called the 5' RACE reads with MiXCR. The repertoire holds 300,000 to 400,000 distinct CDR3 sequences, with 9% to 15% as singletons. These same data were also listed under a study on yellow fever vaccine responses in identical twins.

Source material: CD8+ T cells sorted from blood. These receptors were taken from a woman younger than 30 in good health. The CDR3 runs from the conserved cysteine through the conserved F or W. Fields, in order: D gene, V gene, clone size, J gene, CDR3 DNA, CDR3 protein. A D gene is named only where the DNA matches it firmly. The size of a clone is reported for some rows only, either as once, few or many, or as a class for expanded clones.

.	TRBV12-3/TRBV12-4	few	TRBJ2-7	TGTGCCAGCAGTTTACGAGGGTTACACTACGAGCAGTACTTC	CASSLRGLHYEQYF
.	TRBV11-2	.	TRBJ1-6	TGTGCCAGCGCCCACCCCAGGGAAAATTCACCCCTCCACTTT	CASAHPRENSPLHF
.	TRBV25-1	few	TRBJ2-7	TGTGCCAGCTCTAGACATGGTTACGAGCAGTACTTC	CASSRHGYEQYF
.	TRBV6-6	few	TRBJ1-1	TGTGCCAGCAGTTACGACAGGAACACTGAAGCTTTCTTT	CASSYDRNTEAFF
TRBD1	TRBV9	.	TRBJ2-6	TGTGCCAGCAGCGGATACAGGGGTGCTGGGGCCAACGTCCTGACTTTC	CASSGYRGAGANVLTF
TRBD2	TRBV28	.	TRBJ2-5	TGTGCCAGCAGTTTACTCAGCGGGGAAGAGACCCAGTACTTC	CASSLLSGEETQYF
TRBD2	TRBV4-1	few	TRBJ2-7	TGCGCCAGCAGCCAACTAGCGGGAGAACGCGAGCAGTACTTC	CASSQLAGEREQYF
.	TRBV28	.	TRBJ2-1	TGTGCCAGCAGTTTGTTGGCAGCAGCCGGGGGGCCTACCTACAATGAGCAGTTCTTC	CASSLLAAAGGPTYNEQFF
TRBD2	TRBV6-4	few	TRBJ2-1	TGTGCCAGCAGTGAGACTAGCGGGTTCTACAATGAGCAGTTCTTC	CASSETSGFYNEQFF
.	TRBV7-6	few	TRBJ1-4	TGTGCCAGCAGCTTAAACAGCTATAATGAAAAACTGTTTTTT	CASSLNSYNEKLFF
TRBD2	TRBV4-1	few	TRBJ2-2	TGCGCCAGCAGCCACGATACTAGCGGGGGGTACTCCGGGGAGCTGTTTTTT	CASSHDTSGGYSGELFF
.	TRBV7-9	few	TRBJ1-1	TGTGCCAGCAGCGACGGATACGGACGGCAGCTTGAAGCTTTCTTT	CASSDGYGRQLEAFF
.	TRBV7-9	few	TRBJ1-1	TGTGCCACCCTGGGACATATGAACACTGAAGCTTTCTTT	CATLGHMNTEAFF
TRBD2	TRBV9	few	TRBJ2-7	TGTGCCAGCAGCGCGGGAGGGCCGGCCTACGAGCAGTACTTC	CASSAGGPAYEQYF
.	TRBV12-3/TRBV12-4	many	TRBJ2-6	TGTGCCAGCAGTGCACCAGGGACTGGGGCCAACGTCCTGACTTTC	CASSAPGTGANVLTF
TRBD2	TRBV20-1	few	TRBJ2-2	TGCAGTGCTAACCCCCTAGCGGAGAACACCGGGGAGCTGTTTTTT	CSANPLAENTGELFF
.	TRBV3-1	.	TRBJ2-5	TGTGCCAGCAGCCAAGCGGGGGAGGACCAAGAGACCCAGTACTTC	CASSQAGEDQETQYF
.	TRBV28	few	TRBJ2-3	TGTGCCAGCAGTTTGGAACAGTTTGCAGATACGCAGTATTTT	CASSLEQFADTQYF
.	TRBV3-1	.	TRBJ2-7	TGTGCCAGCAGCCAAGTGAGGAGTAGCAGCTACGAGCAGTACTTC	CASSQVRSSSYEQYF
.	TRBV27	.	TRBJ2-1	TGTGCCAGCAGTGGGACTTACGACAATGAGCAGTTCTTC	CASSGTYDNEQFF
.	TRBV7-6	many	TRBJ1-4	TGTGCCAGCAGCTTAGCTCCGACAGCAACTAATGAAAAACTGTTTTTT	CASSLAPTATNEKLFF
.	TRBV20-1	.	TRBJ2-4	TGCAGTGCTGGAAGCTACGGGACATCCAAAAACATTCAGTACTTC	CSAGSYGTSKNIQYF
.	TRBV25-1	many	TRBJ1-1	TGTGCCAGCAGAAGGGGCAGGAGCACTGAAGCTTTCTTT	CASRRGRSTEAFF
.	TRBV7-9	.	TRBJ2-2	TGTGCCAGCAGCTTACGGGTCAGGGACGCGAACACCGGGGAGCTGTTTTTT	CASSLRVRDANTGELFF
.	TRBV10-3	.	TRBJ1-1	TGTGCCATCAGTGAGTCGGGGGCGAACACTGAAGCTTTCTTT	CAISESGANTEAFF
TRBD1	TRBV29-1	few	TRBJ1-2	TGCAGCGTTGTGGACAGGGGGATAGCTAACTATGGCTACACCTTC	CSVVDRGIANYGYTF
TRBD1	TRBV2	many	TRBJ2-1	TGTGCCAGCAGGGGGACAGGGATCTACAATGAGCAGTTCTTC	CASRGTGIYNEQFF
TRBD2	TRBV4-1	many	TRBJ2-1	TGCGCCAGCAGCTTTAGCGGGGACCCCTTCAATGAGCAGTTCTTC	CASSFSGDPFNEQFF
TRBD2	TRBV3-1	many	TRBJ2-2	TGTGCCAGCAGCCAAGTTAGCGGGGCTTACACCGGGGAGCTGTTTTTT	CASSQVSGAYTGELFF
TRBD1	TRBV27	few	TRBJ1-2	TGTGCCAGCAGTCCCAGGGGGTTTGGCTACACCTTC	CASSPRGFGYTF
TRBD1	TRBV15	few	TRBJ2-1	TGTGCCACCAGCAGGTCTCTCGGGACAGGGGGACACAATGAGCAGTTCTTC	CATSRSLGTGGHNEQFF
TRBD2	TRBV29-1	.	TRBJ2-1	TGCAGCGTTGAAGGTATGGCGGGAGACTCCTACAATGAGCAGTTCTTC	CSVEGMAGDSYNEQFF
TRBD1	TRBV15	.	TRBJ1-5	TGTGCCACCAGCAGAGTTCGTTGGGACAGGGATCAGCCCCAGCATTTT	CATSRVRWDRDQPQHF
.	TRBV28	few	TRBJ2-5	TGTGCCAGCAGTTTACCCGGCGGTGGTCAAGAGACCCAGTACTTC	CASSLPGGGQETQYF
.	TRBV27	.	TRBJ2-1	TGTGCCAGCAGTCTCAGGTGGACTCATTACAATGAGCAGTTCTTC	CASSLRWTHYNEQFF
TRBD2	TRBV7-9	many	TRBJ2-5	TGTGCCAGCAGCTTAGCGACTAGCAGCCTGCAAGAGACCCAGTACTTC	CASSLATSSLQETQYF
.	TRBV9	few	TRBJ1-3	TGTGCCAGCAGAGGGAGAAACACCATATATTTT	CASRGRNTIYF
TRBD1	TRBV12-3/TRBV12-4	many	TRBJ2-5	TGTGCCAGCAGTCCCTGGGACAGGGTTCAGGAGACCCAGTACTTC	CASSPWDRVQETQYF
TRBD1	TRBV5-5	few	TRBJ1-5	TGTGCCAGCAGCCTAGACAGGGGGATGGAACAGCCCCAGCATTTT	CASSLDRGMEQPQHF
.	TRBV12-3/TRBV12-4	few	TRBJ1-1	TGTGCCAGCAGTTCATGGGGTATAAACACTGAAGCTTTCTTT	CASSSWGINTEAFF
TRBD1	TRBV2	.	TRBJ1-2	TGTGCCAGCACCCAGACAGGGTATGGGCTCTATGGCTACACCTTC	CASTQTGYGLYGYTF
.	TRBV6-1	few	TRBJ1-1	TGTGCCAGCGGGTGGGGTGGGGGGACTGAAGCTTTCTTT	CASGWGGGTEAFF
.	TRBV12-3/TRBV12-4	few	TRBJ2-5	TGTGCCAGCAGTCGCACAGGGTCCGGGCAAGAGACCCAGTACTTC	CASSRTGSGQETQYF
TRBD2	TRBV7-3	many	TRBJ2-1	TGTGCCAGCAGTCGAGGACTAGCGATGAATGAGCAGTTCTTC	CASSRGLAMNEQFF
.	TRBV6-5	.	TRBJ2-1	TGTGCCAGCAGAGAATACAATGAGCAGTTCTTC	CASREYNEQFF